This T cell receptor (beta chain) originates from a study of T cells in Graves' hyperthyroidism and ophthalmopathy. Regarding the study as a whole: Most thyroid-expanded clonotypes above 0.001 were also found in blood.

TCR beta CDR3 region amplification was performed from RNA transcripts. Carried out on the TCR CDR3, a first-round RT-PCR used the HTBI primer set. TCRdb recomputed calls from the multiplex PCR reads with MiXCR, one row per CDR3 protein. The profile shows more than 350,000 distinct CDR3 sequences, under 15% of them singletons. This clonotype was seen ten or more times. Its specificity is unknown. Stability of Graves' hyperthyroidism was defined as absent ophthalmopathy progression within 18 months. The hyperthyroidism patients had all been newly diagnosed, and their disease duration was under 2 months. Their ages ranged from 18 to 65 years. This CDR3 spans 13 amino acids. V was cut by 2 bases and J by 2 bases, with 8 bases left in between. CDR1 is DFQATT and CDR2 is SNEGSKA in the germline V gene (reference sequence).

The clonotype was recovered from a young woman with Graves' hyperthyroidism. Material for sequencing was blood. The chain links TRBV20-1 to TRBJ2-3; D unresolved. The CDR3 reads CSARQFITDTQYF. The CDR3 nucleotides are TGCAGTGCTAGACAGTTCATCACAGATACGCAGTATTTT.